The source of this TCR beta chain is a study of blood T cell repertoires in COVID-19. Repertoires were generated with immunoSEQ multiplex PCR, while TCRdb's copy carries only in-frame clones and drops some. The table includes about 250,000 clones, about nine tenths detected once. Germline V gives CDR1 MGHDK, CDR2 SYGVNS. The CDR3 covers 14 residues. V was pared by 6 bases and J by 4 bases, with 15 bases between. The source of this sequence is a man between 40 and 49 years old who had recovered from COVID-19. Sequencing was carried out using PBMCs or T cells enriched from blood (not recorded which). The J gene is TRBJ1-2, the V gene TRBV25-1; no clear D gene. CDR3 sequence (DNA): TGTGCCAGCAGGGCCCCCGGGGAAATCTATGGCTACACCTTC. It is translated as CASRAPGEIYGYTF.